Shown below are 7 T cell receptor beta chains from a single sample sequenced in a study of blood T cell repertoires in COVID-19. Sequenced by immunoSEQ multiplex PCR; TCRdb stores in-frame clones only, minus some. Here the sample spans approximately 240,000 clones, around four fifths being singletons. The sequenced sample consisted of peripheral blood. The receptor source for this set is a woman aged 60-75 years with active or convalescent COVID-19.

The chain combines TRBV6-2 or TRBV6-3 with TRBJ2-1, with 11 nucleotides matching TRBD2. CDR3 length: 15 residues. V dropped 6 bases and J dropped 7; count of bases not matched to a gene: 8. Germline CDR1 and CDR2: MNHEY and SVGEGT. CDR3 amino acids: CASSLAGGPRNEQFF. The CDR3 bases are TGTGCCAGCAGCTTAGCGGGGGGGCCGAGGAATGAGCAGTTCTTC.

This rearrangement joins TRBV7-3 to TRBJ2-1; TRBD1 matches 8 bases. V lost 6 bases, J lost 7 bases, and 14 bases stayed unmatched. Germline loops: CDR1 SGHTA, CDR2 FQGTGA. The length of the CDR3 is 16 residues. This CDR3 reads CASSIGRQGARNEQFF. The CDR3 DNA reads as TGTGCCAGCAGTATAGGGCGGCAGGGGGCACGGAATGAGCAGTTCTTC.

This chain uses TRBV5-1 with TRBJ2-1; TRBD2 matches at 14 bases. CDR1 is SGHRS, CDR2 YFSETQ, per germline. CDR3 size: 17 residues. The ends lost 0 bases at V and 9 bases at J; junction bases unmatched: 8. The CDR3 reads CASSLGRGLAGAGEQFF. The DNA of the CDR3 is TGCGCCAGCAGCTTGGGCCGGGGACTAGCGGGGGCGGGTGAGCAGTTCTTC.

The chain links TRBV19 to TRBJ1-1, with 9 nucleotides matching TRBD1. CDR3 length: 15 residues. The V gene end was trimmed by 4 bases and the J gene end by 3 bases; junction bases not matched to a gene: 6. Germline CDR1 LNHDA, CDR2 SQIVND (reference sequence). In nucleotides, the CDR3 is TGTGCCAGTAGTACGACGAGGGACAGGGACACTGAAGCTTTCTTT. It is translated as CASSTTRDRDTEAFF.

This chain connects TRBV5-1 to TRBJ2-7; 7 nucleotides align to TRBD1. The length of the CDR3 is 14 residues. The V gene's germline CDR1 is SGHRS and CDR2 YFSETQ. The V segment lost 3 bases and the J segment 3 bases; nucleotides outside the gene matches: 6. The CDR3 spells CASSSLPGGYEQYF. The CDR3 DNA sequence: TGCGCCAGCAGCTCTCTCCCAGGGGGCTACGAGCAGTACTTC.

This clone was counted between two and nine times. This chain links TRBV3-1 (or the pseudogene TRBV3-2) with TRBJ2-4, with D maybe TRBD1 (6 bases). Germline assignment: CDR1 LGHDT and CDR2 YNNKEL (reference sequence). The CDR3 is 16 amino acids. V lost 4 bases to trimming and J lost 4 bases, with 17 bases between them. CDR3: CASSRTLQGGKNIQYF. For the CDR3, the DNA is TGTGCCAGCAGCCGCACACTACAGGGCGGGAAAAACATTCAGTACTTC.

This clone has just one count. This chain joins TRBV28 and TRBJ2-6; D is ambiguous. CDR1 MDHEN and CDR2 SYDVKM come from the germline V gene. Trimming took 3 bases from V and 0 from J, leaving 6 bases between them. CDR3 length equals 15 residues. CDR3 bases: TGTGCCAGCAGTTTTGGGCTCTCTGGGGCCAACGTCCTGACTTTC. Protein: CASSFGLSGANVLTF.